This is a list of T cell receptor beta chains from one sample in a study of blood T cell repertoires in COVID-19. Assay: immunoSEQ multiplex PCR; the TCRdb copy retains only in-frame clones and omits some. The sample records approximately 290,000 clones, more than 65% being singletons. The sequencing sample was made of peripheral blood. The receptors shown here come from a person aged 65-85 years with COVID-19, enrolled during active disease. CDR3s leave out the opening cysteine and the closing phenylalanine or tryptophan. A D gene is named only where the DNA matches it firmly.

d_call,v_call,j_call,cdr3_aa
NA,TRBV9,TRBJ1-1,ASNIEAF
TRBD1,TRBV6-5,TRBJ2-7,ASSHRGLYEQY
NA,TRBV7-2,TRBJ2-2,ASSLSRGELF
TRBD2,TRBV15,TRBJ2-1,ATSRGAPGLAGHNEQF
TRBD1,TRBV7-2,TRBJ1-2,ASRTTGVPYGYT
TRBD1,TRBV5-4,TRBJ2-1,ASSPTGTGGMDEQF
NA,TRBV12-3/TRBV12-4,TRBJ1-1,ASRLTGRRAF
TRBD2,TRBV19,TRBJ2-1,ATSGGSYNEQF
NA,TRBV6-2/TRBV6-3,TRBJ1-2,ASSYSYRDYGYT
TRBD2,TRBV7-2,TRBJ2-1,ASSLASGLAGGREQF
TRBD2,TRBV24-1,TRBJ2-3,ATSDYSGLVADTQY
NA,TRBV6-5,TRBJ2-5,ANSGWSETQY
TRBD2,TRBV14,TRBJ2-5,ASSQVRLAGFQETQY
NA,TRBV28,TRBJ2-7,ASSLWKGLYEQY
TRBD2,TRBV7-6,TRBJ2-1,ASTLTSGSYSYNEQF
NA,TRBV18,TRBJ2-2,ASSRRQAGNTGELF
NA,TRBV6-4,TRBJ1-2,ASRDSHYGYT
NA,TRBV5-1,TRBJ2-5,ASSLFPGEETQY
TRBD1,TRBV5-6,TRBJ1-1,ASSPGTGRGAF
NA,TRBV5-4,TRBJ2-5,ASSPRLAAQETQY
NA,TRBV21-1,TRBJ1-2,ASRTIYGYT
NA,TRBV18,TRBJ2-5,ASSSSGLQETQY
TRBD1,TRBV4-1,TRBJ2-4,ASSLDGQGARNIQY
NA,TRBV28,TRBJ1-3,ASSLRQRPGSGNTIY
TRBD1,TRBV11-3,TRBJ2-3,ASSFGDRGLGSDTQY
TRBD2,TRBV3-1/TRBV3-2,TRBJ2-7,ASRQRDSGGAYEQY
NA,TRBV19,TRBJ2-7,ASSIIGVGYEQY
TRBD1,TRBV7-6,TRBJ1-6,ASSLDRGLNSPLH
TRBD2,TRBV3-1/TRBV3-2,TRBJ2-7,ASSQVLAGAYEQY
NA,TRBV29-1,TRBJ2-1,SVEGGVVAAYNEQF
NA,TRBV15,TRBJ1-4,ATSIQGEGEEKLF
TRBD1,TRBV2,TRBJ2-3,ASTSTGDSTDTQY
NA,TRBV12-3/TRBV12-4,TRBJ2-7,ASSFLGVEQY
NA,TRBV2,TRBJ1-1,ASIGFKNTEAF
NA,TRBV18,TRBJ2-1,ASSPRAHEQF
TRBD2,TRBV6-2/TRBV6-3,TRBJ2-3,ASSTLILAGGYTQY
NA,TRBV4-3,TRBJ1-5,ASSQDRGVDQPQH
TRBD1,TRBV28,TRBJ1-5,ASSSSQGSNQPQH
NA,TRBV3-1/TRBV3-2,TRBJ1-5,ASSHGSNQPQH
NA,TRBV7-2,TRBJ1-3,ASSLVGGSQAGNTIY
TRBD1,TRBV5-1,TRBJ2-6,ASSLNQGAGSSVLT
TRBD1,TRBV18,TRBJ1-1,ASLPTQGLETEAF
NA,TRBV6-5,TRBJ2-7,ASLSYEQY
TRBD2,TRBV9,TRBJ2-7,ASSAAGTSYHEQY
TRBD1,TRBV24-1,TRBJ2-3,ATSDLRTGPDTQY
NA,TRBV5-1,TRBJ2-5,ASSLSGGTQETQY
TRBD1,TRBV28,TRBJ1-1,ASSATTGAGTEAF
TRBD1,TRBV10-3,TRBJ1-2,AISDADRRGLDYGYT
NA,TRBV7-2,TRBJ2-3,ASSYRVGDTQY
TRBD1,TRBV6-6,TRBJ1-2,ASSPYAPGQGAGGYT
TRBD1,TRBV7-2,TRBJ1-3,ASSSGQGSGNTIY
TRBD2,TRBV29-1,TRBJ2-3,SAPGSGGDTQY
NA,TRBV7-2,TRBJ1-2,ASSLARTSVWYGYT
NA,TRBV5-1,TRBJ2-2,ASSRTLSPGELF
NA,TRBV5-1,TRBJ2-3,ASSLTTSVGHRNTQY
NA,TRBV6-5,TRBJ2-5,ASRTAGHETQY
TRBD2,TRBV9,TRBJ2-7,ASSATGTSGSEQY
TRBD1,TRBV18,TRBJ2-5,ASSPRDRGEETQY
TRBD2,TRBV5-4,TRBJ2-3,ASSDLAVYTDTQY
TRBD1,TRBV10-2,TRBJ1-2,ASSEGQGNYGYT